This T cell receptor (beta chain) comes out of a study of tumor-infiltrating lymphocytes in primary liver carcinoma. TCR beta cDNA was reverse-transcribed from 500 ng of total RNA. The reaction used a constant-region primer and ProtoScript II reverse transcriptase. Libraries of TCR beta came from three nested multiplex PCR rounds with slightly modified ARM-PCR. Investigators reported that the first two PCR rounds, at 10 cycles each, used TRBV1-TRBV30 forward primers with a C-beta reverse primer. MiXCR, applied by TCRdb to the multiplex PCR reads, yields one record per CDR3 protein. The repertoire holds roughly 50,000 distinct CDR3 sequences, with about three quarters as singletons. V lost 4 bases and J 3 bases, leaving 12 bases between the germline ends. Germline V gives CDR1 SQVTM, CDR2 ANQGSEA. The CDR3 is 14 residues long. For each extraction, RNA and DNA were obtained together from approximately 20-30 mg of unsorted bulk tissue.

In the case of this clonotype: This CDR3 fails to terminate in the conserved phenylalanine or tryptophan, so it likely reflects a read error.

This sequence was found in a man in his forties with primary liver carcinoma and hepatitis B virus infection. The gene calls are TRBV29-1 and TRBJ2-2; D call uncertain. The sequenced sample was liver tumor tissue from sampling region 2. Stated subset: tumor region T2, inferior pole. CDR3 region: CSVGTRAYTGELFS. The CDR3 bases are TGCAGCGTTGGGACCCGGGCTTACACCGGGGAGCTGTTTTCT.